This is a list of T cell receptor beta chains from one sample in a study of cytomegalovirus exposure and HLA in healthy donors. Clones were read by immunoSEQ multiplex PCR, and TCRdb kept only the in-frame ones, dropping some. The record lists about 100,000 clones, of which the ten most abundant hold 0.59%. The specimen was PBMCs. The receptors shown here come from a man aged 50 to 59 in good health and CMV-seronegative. The CDR3 runs from the conserved cysteine through the conserved F or W. The D gene is left open where the match is weak.

j_call | v_call | d_call | cdr3_aa | cdr3_nt
TRBJ1-5 | TRBV7-2 | NA | CASSSGDPNQPQHF | TGTGCCAGCAGCTCAGGGGACCCCAATCAGCCCCAGCATTTT
TRBJ1-2 | TRBV19 | TRBD1 | CASNPPDRGYGYTF | TGTGCCAGTAACCCCCCAGACAGGGGATATGGCTACACCTTC
TRBJ2-7 | TRBV4-1 | TRBD2 | CASSQDRTSVGYEQYF | TGCGCCAGCAGCCAAGATCGGACTAGCGTGGGCTACGAGCAGTACTTC
TRBJ2-7 | TRBV2 | NA | CASSLGQTSSYEQYF | TGTGCCAGCAGTCTCGGACAGACAAGCTCCTACGAGCAGTACTTC
TRBJ1-1 | TRBV2 | TRBD1 | CASSRTGGGDTEAFF | TGTGCCAGCAGTCGGACAGGGGGAGGGGACACTGAAGCTTTCTTT
TRBJ2-5 | TRBV6-5 | NA | CASSYSSQVEETQYF | TGTGCCAGCAGTTACTCGAGCCAGGTAGAAGAGACCCAGTACTTC
TRBJ1-6 | TRBV19 | NA | CASRQGLNSPLHF | TGTGCCAGTCGCCAGGGGTTAAATTCACCCCTCCACTTT
TRBJ1-2 | TRBV4-2 | NA | CASSQESNGNYGYTF | TGTGCCAGCAGCCAAGAATCGAACGGTAACTATGGCTACACCTTC
TRBJ2-6 | TRBV7-2 | NA | CASSPTYSGANVLTF | TGTGCCAGCAGCCCCACCTACTCTGGGGCCAACGTCCTGACTTTC
TRBJ2-7 | TRBV2 | TRBD2 | CASSTSGSNPYYEQYF | TGTGCCAGCAGTACTAGCGGGAGTAATCCATACTACGAGCAGTACTTC
TRBJ1-3 | TRBV4-2 | TRBD1 | CASSHLGTGQVLSGNTIYF | TGTGCCAGCAGCCACTTAGGGACGGGACAGGTCCTTTCTGGAAACACCATATATTTT
TRBJ1-1 | TRBV18 | TRBD1 | CASSPKDRARTEAFF | TGTGCCAGCTCACCTAAGGACAGGGCCCGCACTGAAGCTTTCTTT
TRBJ1-1 | TRBV2 | TRBD1 | CASRTGGDTEAFF | TGTGCCAGCAGGACAGGGGGTGACACTGAAGCTTTCTTT
TRBJ2-5 | TRBV2 | TRBD2 | CASRDSGGQETQYF | TGTGCCAGCAGAGATAGCGGGGGGCAAGAGACCCAGTACTTC
TRBJ1-1 | TRBV11-2 | TRBD1 | CASTSRGQGTEAFF | TGTGCCAGCACATCTCGAGGACAGGGAACTGAAGCTTTCTTT
TRBJ2-7 | TRBV7-6 | NA | CASSLLVSSYEQYF | TGTGCCAGCAGCTTATTAGTAAGCTCCTACGAGCAGTACTTC
TRBJ2-7 | TRBV6-5 | NA | CASSPGLPFDEQYF | TGTGCCAGCAGCCCCGGACTGCCTTTTGACGAGCAGTACTTC
TRBJ2-3 | TRBV10-3 | NA | CAIGYYSTDTQYF | TGTGCCATCGGGTACTACAGCACAGATACGCAGTATTTT
TRBJ2-7 | TRBV13 | NA | CASSYGRDSQPYEQYF | TGTGCCAGCAGCTATGGACGGGACTCACAGCCCTACGAGCAGTACTTC
TRBJ2-1 | TRBV7-2 | NA | CASSLGGPPSYNEQFF | TGTGCCAGCAGCTTAGGCGGTCCCCCCTCCTACAATGAGCAGTTCTTC
TRBJ2-5 | TRBV6-5 | TRBD2 | CASSSPTSGRETQYF | TGTGCCAGCAGTTCCCCGACTAGCGGGAGAGAGACCCAGTACTTC
TRBJ2-3 | TRBV9 | NA | CASSERVTDTQYF | TGTGCCAGCAGCGAGCGGGTCACAGATACGCAGTATTTT